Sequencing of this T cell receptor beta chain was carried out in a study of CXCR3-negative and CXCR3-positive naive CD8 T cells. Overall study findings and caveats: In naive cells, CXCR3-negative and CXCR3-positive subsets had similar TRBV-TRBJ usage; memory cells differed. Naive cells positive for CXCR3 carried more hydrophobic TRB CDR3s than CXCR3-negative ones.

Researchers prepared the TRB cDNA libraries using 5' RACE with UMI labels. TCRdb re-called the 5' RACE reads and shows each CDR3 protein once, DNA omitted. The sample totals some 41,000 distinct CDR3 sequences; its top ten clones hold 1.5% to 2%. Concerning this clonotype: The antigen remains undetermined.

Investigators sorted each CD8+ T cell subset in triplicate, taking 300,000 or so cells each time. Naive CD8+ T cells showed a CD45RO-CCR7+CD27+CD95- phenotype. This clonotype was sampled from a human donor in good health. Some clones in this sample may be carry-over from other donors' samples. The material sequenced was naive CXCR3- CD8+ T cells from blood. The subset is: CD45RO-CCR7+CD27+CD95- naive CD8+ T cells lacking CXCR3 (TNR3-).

The CDR3 is CSVPRTGYGYTF. The J gene is TRBJ1-2, the V gene TRBV29-1; TCRdb picks TRBD1, but there is no DNA to check that call. Germline V gene lookup returns CDR1 SQVTM and CDR2 ANQGSEA. This CDR3 has 12 amino acids. The whole variable domain, filled in from reference TRBV29-1 and TRBJ1-2, reads SAVISQKPSRDICQRGTSLTIQCQVDSQVTMMFWYRQQPGQSLTLIATANQGSEATYESGFVIDKFPISRPNLTFSTLTVSNMSPEDSSIYLCSVPRTGYGYTFGSGTRLTVV.